A selection of T cell receptor beta chains follows, all from one sample in a study of shared clonotypes between healthy human individuals. Profiling relied on immunoSEQ multiplex PCR, and the TCRdb table lists in-frame clones only, not all of them. Counted here are 450,000 to 700,000 clones, 95% to 96% occurring once; the ten biggest clones make up around 0.11%. The sample taken for sequencing was naive CD8+ T cells sorted from blood. Receptors were obtained from a woman in her twenties or thirties in good health. Both conserved end residues are part of each CDR3. Each record gives: CDR3 DNA, CDR3 protein, V gene, D gene, clone size, J gene. D genes are given only for firm matches. Rows may omit the clone size; those that give it use once, few, many or a size class.

DNA: TGTGCCAGCAGAGACGGAGCCTACGAGCAGTACTTC; CDR3: CASRDGAYEQYF; V: TRBV27; D: -; size: -; J: TRBJ2-7
DNA: TGTGCCAGCAGCCTAGGGACAGGGAACTCCTACGAGCAGTACTTC; CDR3: CASSLGTGNSYEQYF; V: TRBV7-9; D: TRBD1; size: -; J: TRBJ2-7
DNA: TGTGCCAGCACCGAAACAGGTTATGGGGCCAACGTCCTGACTTTC; CDR3: CASTETGYGANVLTF; V: TRBV28; D: -; size: -; J: TRBJ2-6
DNA: TGCGCCAGCAGTCTGGAGTACGAGCAGTACTTC; CDR3: CASSLEYEQYF; V: TRBV10-2; D: -; size: once; J: TRBJ2-7
DNA: TGTGCCAGCAGGCCCGGGACAGGGCTCACCGGGGAGCTGTTTTTT; CDR3: CASRPGTGLTGELFF; V: TRBV6-5; D: TRBD1; size: once; J: TRBJ2-2
DNA: TGTGCCAGCAGTTTAGAGGGCTCCTACGAGCAGTACTTC; CDR3: CASSLEGSYEQYF; V: TRBV28; D: -; size: -; J: TRBJ2-7
DNA: TGTGCCAGCAGTGAATACGGGGCTACCTCCTACAATGAGCAGTTCTTC; CDR3: CASSEYGATSYNEQFF; V: TRBV6-4; D: -; size: -; J: TRBJ2-1
DNA: TGTGCCAGCAGTCCACCCCTTAGCGGGAGACCCTACGAGCAGTACTTC; CDR3: CASSPPLSGRPYEQYF; V: TRBV28; D: TRBD2; size: -; J: TRBJ2-7
DNA: TGTGCCAGCAGTTTTGACAGGGGGCGAGAGACCCAGTACTTC; CDR3: CASSFDRGRETQYF; V: TRBV27; D: TRBD1; size: -; J: TRBJ2-5
DNA: TGTGCCAGTAGTATCTCAGGGCTGAGCAATCAGCCCCAGCATTTT; CDR3: CASSISGLSNQPQHF; V: TRBV19; D: -; size: few; J: TRBJ1-5
DNA: TGTGCCAGCGGTTTCTCGTCGGACTCCTACGAGCAGTACTTC; CDR3: CASGFSSDSYEQYF; V: TRBV5-6; D: -; size: once; J: TRBJ2-7